The 27 T cell receptor beta chains below come from one sample, sequenced in a study of T cell responses to AZD1222 COVID-19 vaccine. The data were produced by immunoSEQ multiplex PCR, yet TCRdb's version contains in-frame clones alone and is incomplete. The sample has 100,000 to 150,000 clones, around 86% seen once. Sequencing was performed on peripheral blood, taken on day 0 of AZD1222 vaccination. These receptors all stem from an adult in good health.

The V and J genes are TRBV30 and TRBJ2-7; D perhaps matches TRBD1 (6 bases). V lost 1 base and J lost 4, with 29 bases in between. The CDR3 consists of 19 residues. CDR1 and CDR2 from the germline V gene are GTSNPN and SVGIG (reference sequence). The chain's CDR3 is CAWSANEPGTGTSLYEQYF. The CDR3 DNA is TGTGCCTGGAGTGCCAACGAACCGGGAACCGGGACATCTCTGTACGAGCAGTACTTC.

This chain links TRBV4-3 with TRBJ2-6; the D gene is possibly TRBD1 (6 bases). The V gene's germline CDR1 is LGHNA and CDR2 YSLEER. Trimming pared 3 bases from V and 4 bases from J, leaving 10 bases between. This CDR3 is 15 amino acids long. CDR3 DNA: TGCGCCAGCAGCCAGGGGACAATCGGGGCCAACGTCCTGACTTTC. It translates to CASSQGTIGANVLTF.

This clone has just a few counts. The rearrangement joins TRBV7-8 to TRBJ1-4; D is undetermined. The germline V gene has CDR1 SGHVS and CDR2 FQNEAQ. The CDR3 extends over 14 amino acids. V lost 5 bases to trimming and J lost 0 bases, with 7 bases between them. The CDR3 spells CASSPTTTNEKLFF. CDR3 DNA: TGTGCCAGCAGCCCCACAACAACTAATGAAAAACTGTTTTTT.

V and J are TRBV15 and TRBJ1-2; D remains unclear. The CDR3 is 14 residues long. The V and J ends lost 0 bases and 5 bases respectively, with 10 bases between them. Germline V gene data show CDR1 as LNHNV and CDR2 as YYDKDF (reference sequence). This CDR3 is CATSRDRQTYGYTF. In nucleotides, the CDR3 is TGTGCCACCAGCAGAGATCGGCAGACATATGGCTACACCTTC. The variable domain in full, completed from reference TRBV15 and TRBJ1-2, reads DAMVIQNPRYQVTQFGKPVTLSCSQTLNHNVMYWYQQKSSQAPKLLFHYYDKDFNNEADTPDNFQSRRPNTSFCFLDIRSPGLGDTAMYLCATSRDRQTYGYTFGSGTRLTVV.

This clone appeared a few times. The chain uses TRBV9 and TRBJ1-1, with 7 bases lining up with TRBD1. V dropped 2 bases and J dropped 8; count of bases not matched to a gene: 12. Germline V CDR1 and CDR2: SGDLS, YYNGEE. The length of the CDR3 is 15 residues. The CDR3 DNA follows: TGTGCCAGCAGCGTTTCTTTAACCGGGACAGAAGAAGCTTTCTTT. Residues: CASSVSLTGTEEAFF.

This clone appeared once. Written as DNA, the CDR3 is TGTGCCAGCAGCCTTCTCGATCAGCCCCAGCATTTT. This gives the protein CASSLLDQPQHF. The chain has TRBV5-6 and TRBJ1-5; D uncertain. The V gene lost 4 bases and the J gene lost 5 bases, with 7 bases spanning the gap. The V gene's germline CDR1 is SGHDT and CDR2 YYEEEE. This CDR3 has 12 residues.

The chain links TRBV19 to TRBJ2-3, with D possibly being TRBD1 (6 bases). V gave up 5 bases and J gave up 2 bases, with 17 bases separating them. The CDR3 spans 16 residues. Germline CDR1 reads LNHDA; CDR2 reads SQIVND (reference sequence). Written as DNA, the CDR3 is TGTGCCAGTAGTTCCTCGGACAGAAGTTTCACAGATACGCAGTATTTT. Translated, it gives CASSSSDRSFTDTQYF.

This clone appeared once. The CDR3 loop is CASRPAGGPDTQYF. CDR3 nucleotide sequence: TGTGCCAGCAGGCCAGCGGGGGGGCCAGATACGCAGTATTTT. The chain has TRBV6-5 and TRBJ2-3; 10 nucleotides line up with TRBD2. CDR1 and CDR2 from the germline V gene are MNHEY and SVGAGI. V shed 6 bases, J shed 4 bases, and the junction held 4 bases outside the gene matches. The CDR3 is 14 residues long.

V and J are TRBV15 and TRBJ1-4, with D unresolved. Germline V gene data show CDR1 as LNHNV and CDR2 as YYDKDF (reference sequence). Trimming left V 2 bases short and J 5 bases short, with 12 bases between. The CDR3 spans 15 residues. For the CDR3, the DNA is TGTGCCACCAGCAGACATCGTCGCAGGAATGAAAAACTGTTTTTT. Protein sequence: CATSRHRRRNEKLFF.

The chain employs TRBV7-8 and TRBJ1-4; 9 bases map to TRBD1. Trimming cost V 5 bases and J 2 bases; bases outside gene matches: 9. Germline lookup yields CDR1 SGHVS and CDR2 FQNEAQ. The CDR3 is 17 amino acids. In nucleotides, the CDR3 is TGTGCCAGCAGCCGAAGAGGGACAGGGACGACTAATGAAAAACTGTTTTTT. This translates into CASSRRGTGTTNEKLFF. Together with reference TRBV7-8 and TRBJ1-4, the CDR3 gives the full variable domain: GAGVSQSPRYKVAKRGQDVALRCDPISGHVSLFWYQQALGQGPEFLTYFQNEAQLDKSGLPSDRFFAERPEGSVSTLKIQRTQQEDSAVYLCASSRRGTGTTNEKLFFGSGTQLSVL.

The sample holds one count of this clone. The rearrangement uses TRBV19 and TRBJ2-1; maybe TRBD1 (6 bases). Looked up from germline, CDR1 is LNHDA and CDR2 is SQIVND (reference sequence). V lost 9 bases and J 8 bases, leaving 14 bases between the germline ends. The CDR3 has 12 amino acids. CDR3 sequence reads: CARRGGIYEQFF. DNA of the CDR3: TGTGCCAGACGAGGGGGTATCTATGAGCAGTTCTTC.

This rearrangement joins TRBV9 to TRBJ1-1, with no clear D. Germline CDR1 and CDR2: SGDLS and YYNGEE. V was trimmed by 3 bases and J by 10 bases, leaving 7 bases between them. This CDR3 region has 10 residues. CDR3 in DNA: TGTGCCAGCAGCGAAGTGGGAGCTTTCTTT. Translated: CASSEVGAFF.

This sequence joins TRBV4-2 and TRBJ2-1; TRBD2 matches 8 bases. Trimming took 3 bases from V and 6 from J; bases not matched to a gene: 13. CDR1 is LGHNA, CDR2 YNFKEQ, per germline. The CDR3 contains 17 residues. The CDR3 protein is CASSQLAASRGGNEQFF. The CDR3 nucleotides are TGTGCCAGCAGCCAGTTGGCGGCTAGCCGGGGGGGCAATGAGCAGTTCTTC.

The V gene is TRBV5-6, the J gene TRBJ1-5; no firm D call. The V end lost 1 base, the J end lost 2 bases, and 16 bases lay between the germline ends. The CDR3 spans 17 residues. The V gene's germline CDR1 is SGHDT and CDR2 YYEEEE. The CDR3, as DNA: TGTGCCAGCAGCTTGTTCAAGGGATTCGGTGGCAATCAGCCCCAGCATTTT. It translates to CASSLFKGFGGNQPQHF.

This sequence joins TRBV30 and TRBJ2-3; a weak D match, TRBD2 (6 bases). This CDR3 has 17 amino acids. CDR1 and CDR2 (germline): GTSNPN, SVGIG (reference sequence). V was cut by 4 bases and J by 6 bases, with 26 bases left in between. The CDR3 reads CAWTSTRDFRVLDTQYF. Written as DNA, the CDR3 is TGTGCCTGGACTTCAACCCGGGACTTCAGAGTGTTGGATACGCAGTATTTT.

The CDR3 here is CASSLVPQETQYF. CDR3 nucleotide sequence: TGTGCCAGCTCACTGGTGCCCCAAGAGACCCAGTACTTC. V and J are TRBV18 and TRBJ2-5; the D is unclear. Germline CDR1 and CDR2: KGHSH and LQKENI. This CDR3 is built from 13 residues. V was cut by 4 bases and J by 1 base, with 7 bases left in between.

In its sample, this clone was seen once. The rearrangement uses TRBV2 and TRBJ1-2; the D gene is possibly TRBD1 (6 bases). CDR3 size: 11 residues. V shed 8 bases and J shed 7 bases, with 11 bases lying between them. CDR1 is SNHLY, CDR2 FYNNEI, per germline. The CDR3 loop reads CASGQSSGYTF. The CDR3 DNA reads TGTGCCAGCGGACAGTCGTCTGGCTACACCTTC.

The chain is built from TRBV6-5 and TRBJ1-6, with D tentatively TRBD1 (5 bases). Trimming left V 11 bases short and J 13 bases short, with 27 bases between. The CDR3 has 15 residues. Germline V CDR1 and CDR2: MNHEY, SVGAGI. The CDR3 loop is CAQHNGGPRVSPLHF. For the CDR3, the DNA is TGTGCCCAGCATAATGGTGGACCCAGGGTTTCGCCCCTCCACTTT.

V gene TRBV7-3 combines with J gene TRBJ2-7; 12 positions match TRBD1. This CDR3 has 19 amino acids. The V gene's germline CDR1 is SGHTA and CDR2 FQGTGA. V trimming: 6 bases; J trimming: 0 bases; junction bases outside the gene matches: 15. CDR3 coding DNA: TGTGCCAGCAGTCCATTATGGGACAGGGGGCGGATTAGCTCCTACGAGCAGTACTTC. Residues: CASSPLWDRGRISSYEQYF.

This rearrangement joins TRBV29-1 to TRBJ2-7; TRBD1 matches 9 bases. Germline loops: CDR1 SQVTM, CDR2 ANQGSEA. This CDR3 is built from 14 residues. V lost 6 bases to trimming and J lost 1 base; unmatched junction nucleotides: 7. The CDR3, as DNA: TGCAGCGTCCTAAGACAGGGGGGGTCCTACGAGCAGTACTTC. Translated: CSVLRQGGSYEQYF.

The chain employs TRBV6-5 and TRBJ1-2, with D possibly TRBD1 on 6 matching bases. The CDR3 sequence is 15 residues long. The V end was cut by 7 bases, the J end by 6 bases, with 21 bases between. Germline CDR1 and CDR2: MNHEY and SVGAGI. The chain's CDR3 is CASTTYRDSFDGYTF. CDR3 sequence (DNA): TGTGCCAGCACCACGTACAGGGATAGTTTTGATGGCTACACCTTC.

The CDR3 sequence: CASSPIVGSDTQYF. In DNA form, the CDR3 reads TGCGCCAGCAGCCCCATAGTAGGGTCGGATACGCAGTATTTT. This chain uses TRBV4-1 with TRBJ2-3; no firm D call. Germline V gene lookup returns CDR1 MGHRA and CDR2 YSYEKL. Deletions cut 4 bases from V and 6 bases from J, with 14 bases between. The CDR3 contains 14 residues.

This rearrangement joins TRBV15 to TRBJ1-1; D possibly corresponds to TRBD1 (5 bases). This CDR3 comprises 13 residues. Trimming removed 5 bases from V and 5 bases from J, with 12 bases in between. Germline values: CDR1 LNHNV, CDR2 YYDKDF (reference sequence). The CDR3 spells CATSRRGDTEAFF. The DNA of the CDR3 is TGTGCCACCAGCCGGAGAGGGGATACTGAAGCTTTCTTT.

This clone was found a few times. Other nucleotide sequences in the sample specify the same CDR3. J is TRBJ1-1 and V is TRBV9; the D gene is possibly TRBD1 (5 bases). From germline, CDR1 is SGDLS and CDR2 YYNGEE. The CDR3 totals 15 residues. With 0 bases removed from V and 0 bases from J, the gap between germline ends came to 9 bases. The CDR3 protein is CASSVGGAVNTEAFF. The CDR3 nucleotides read TGTGCCAGCAGCGTAGGTGGGGCGGTGAACACTGAAGCTTTCTTT.

The chain combines TRBV10-3 with TRBJ1-6; tentatively, D is TRBD1 (6 bases). The V and J ends lost 0 bases and 8 bases respectively, with 8 bases between them. This CDR3 contains 14 residues. CDR1 and CDR2 (germline): ENHRY, SYGVKD. For the CDR3, the DNA is TGTGCCATCAGTGAGTCGGGGGGCTATTCACCCCTCCACTTT. Translation: CAISESGGYSPLHF.

The rearrangement links TRBV19 to TRBJ1-6; D is unresolved. With 4 bases removed from V and 8 bases from J, the gap between germline ends came to 6 bases. The length of the CDR3 is 12 residues. The germline V gene has CDR1 LNHDA and CDR2 SQIVND (reference sequence). CDR3 residues: CASSTMDSPLHF. CDR3 nucleotides: TGTGCCAGTAGTACAATGGATTCACCCCTCCACTTT.

The chain has TRBV6-5 and TRBJ1-1; TRBD1 agrees at 9 bases. The germline gives CDR1 MNHEY, CDR2 SVGAGI. With 0 bases clipped from V and 2 bases from J, the junction kept 4 bases outside the gene matches. This CDR3 region has 16 residues. The CDR3 here is CASSYSGQGLNTEAFF. In nucleotides, the CDR3 is TGTGCCAGCAGTTACTCGGGACAGGGATTAAACACTGAAGCTTTCTTT.